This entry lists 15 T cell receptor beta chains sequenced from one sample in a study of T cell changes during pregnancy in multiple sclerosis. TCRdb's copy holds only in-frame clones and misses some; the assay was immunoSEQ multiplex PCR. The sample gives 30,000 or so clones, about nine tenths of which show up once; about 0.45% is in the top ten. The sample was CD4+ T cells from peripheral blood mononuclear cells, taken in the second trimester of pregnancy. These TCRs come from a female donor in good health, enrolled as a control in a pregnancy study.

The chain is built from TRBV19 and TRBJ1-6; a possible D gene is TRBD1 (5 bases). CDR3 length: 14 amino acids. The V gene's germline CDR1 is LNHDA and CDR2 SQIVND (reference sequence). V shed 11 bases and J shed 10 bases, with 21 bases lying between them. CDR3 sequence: CAVGGGNSASPLHF. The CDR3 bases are TGTGCCGTCGGGGGGGGAAACTCAGCCTCACCCCTCCACTTT.

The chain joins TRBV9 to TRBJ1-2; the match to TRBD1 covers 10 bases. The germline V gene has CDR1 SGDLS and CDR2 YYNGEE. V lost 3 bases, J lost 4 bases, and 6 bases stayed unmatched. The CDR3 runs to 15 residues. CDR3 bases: TGTGCCAGCAGCGGGACAGGGGGTTCTAGCTATGGCTACACCTTC. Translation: CASSGTGGSSYGYTF.

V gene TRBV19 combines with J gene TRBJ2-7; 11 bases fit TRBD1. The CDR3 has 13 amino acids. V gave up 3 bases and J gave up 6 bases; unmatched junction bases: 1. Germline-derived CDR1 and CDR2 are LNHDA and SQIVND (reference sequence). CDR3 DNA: TGTGCCAGTAGTATCGGGACAGGGGGCGAGCAGTACTTC. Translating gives CASSIGTGGEQYF.

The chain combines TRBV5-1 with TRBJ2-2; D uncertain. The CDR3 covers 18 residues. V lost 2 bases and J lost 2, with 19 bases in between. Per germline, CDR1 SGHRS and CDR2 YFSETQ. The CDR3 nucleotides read TGCGCCAGCAGCTTTTTAGACTTGATTTCTGTAAACACCGGGGAGCTGTTTTTT. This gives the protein CASSFLDLISVNTGELFF.

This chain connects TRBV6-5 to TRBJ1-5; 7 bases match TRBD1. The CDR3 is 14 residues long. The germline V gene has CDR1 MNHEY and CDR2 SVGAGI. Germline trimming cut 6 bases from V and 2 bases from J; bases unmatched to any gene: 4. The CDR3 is CASRAGQGNQPQHF. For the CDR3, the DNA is TGTGCCAGCAGGGCCGGACAGGGCAATCAGCCCCAGCATTTT.

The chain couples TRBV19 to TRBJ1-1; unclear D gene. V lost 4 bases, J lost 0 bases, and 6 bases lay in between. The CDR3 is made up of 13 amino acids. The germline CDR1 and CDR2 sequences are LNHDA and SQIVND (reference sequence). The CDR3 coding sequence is TGTGCCAGTAGTACTGCGGTGAACACTGAAGCTTTCTTT. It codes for CASSTAVNTEAFF.

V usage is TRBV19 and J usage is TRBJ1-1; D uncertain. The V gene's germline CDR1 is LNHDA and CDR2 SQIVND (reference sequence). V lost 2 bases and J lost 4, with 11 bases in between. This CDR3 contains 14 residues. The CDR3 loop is CASSISGHRTEAFF. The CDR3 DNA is TGTGCCAGTAGTATAAGTGGCCACCGCACTGAAGCTTTCTTT.

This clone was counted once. The chain's CDR3 is CASSIGRGAEAFF. CDR3 sequence (DNA): TGTGCCAGTAGTATTGGGAGGGGCGCTGAAGCTTTCTTT. The chain combines TRBV19 with TRBJ1-1; D might be TRBD1 (5 bases). CDR3 size: 13 residues. Germline CDR1 is LNHDA and CDR2 is SQIVND (reference sequence). Trimming stripped 3 bases from V and 6 bases from J, with 11 bases between.

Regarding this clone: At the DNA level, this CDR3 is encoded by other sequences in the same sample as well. In nucleotides, the CDR3 is TGTGCCTGGAAACAGGGAACCTACGAGCAGTACTTC. Protein: CAWKQGTYEQYF. The rearrangement joins TRBV30 to TRBJ2-7, with a weak D call TRBD1 (6 bases). The V gene's germline CDR1 is GTSNPN and CDR2 SVGIG (reference sequence). There are 12 residues in the CDR3. Trimming stripped 4 bases from V and 2 bases from J, with 9 bases between.

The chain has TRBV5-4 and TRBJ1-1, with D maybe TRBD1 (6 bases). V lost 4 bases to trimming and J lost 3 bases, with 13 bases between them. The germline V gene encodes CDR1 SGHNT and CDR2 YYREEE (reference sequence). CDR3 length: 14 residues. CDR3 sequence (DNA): TGTGCCAGCAGCCACAGGGAGTGGGACACTGAAGCTTTCTTT. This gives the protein CASSHREWDTEAFF.

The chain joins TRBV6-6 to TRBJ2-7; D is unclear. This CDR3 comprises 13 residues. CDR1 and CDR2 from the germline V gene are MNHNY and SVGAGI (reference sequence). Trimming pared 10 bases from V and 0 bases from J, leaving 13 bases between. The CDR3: CATHSSLSYEQYF. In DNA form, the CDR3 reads TGTGCCACCCACTCTAGTCTCTCCTACGAGCAGTACTTC.

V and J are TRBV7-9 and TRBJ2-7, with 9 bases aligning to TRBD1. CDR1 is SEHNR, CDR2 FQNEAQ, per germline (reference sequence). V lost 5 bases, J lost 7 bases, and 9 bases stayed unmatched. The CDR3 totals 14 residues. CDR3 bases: TGTGCCAGCAGCACGACAGGGGGTATGAGGGAGCAGTACTTC. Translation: CASSTTGGMREQYF.

The CDR3 loop reads CASSLSSFSNQPQHF. CDR3 bases: TGTGCCAGCAGCTTGTCCTCTTTTAGCAATCAGCCCCAGCATTTT. This chain uses TRBV5-5 with TRBJ1-5; D is ambiguous. The CDR3 loop spans 15 amino acids. The V gene's germline CDR1 is SGHKS and CDR2 YYEKEE (reference sequence). The germline V and J ends were trimmed by 1 base and 0 bases, with 8 bases remaining between them.

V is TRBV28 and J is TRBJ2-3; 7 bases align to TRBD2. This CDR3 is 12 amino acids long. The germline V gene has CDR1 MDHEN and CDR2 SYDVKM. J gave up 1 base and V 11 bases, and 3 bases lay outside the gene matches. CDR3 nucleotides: TGTGCCGGGAGCGGGGGCACAGATACGCAGTATTTT. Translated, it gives CAGSGGTDTQYF.

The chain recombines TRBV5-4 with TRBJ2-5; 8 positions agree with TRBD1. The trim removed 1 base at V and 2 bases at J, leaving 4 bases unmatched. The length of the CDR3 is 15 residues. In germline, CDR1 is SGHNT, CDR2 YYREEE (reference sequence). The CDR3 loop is CASSLQRDRQETQYF. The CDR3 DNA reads TGTGCCAGCAGCTTGCAAAGGGACAGGCAAGAGACCCAGTACTTC.